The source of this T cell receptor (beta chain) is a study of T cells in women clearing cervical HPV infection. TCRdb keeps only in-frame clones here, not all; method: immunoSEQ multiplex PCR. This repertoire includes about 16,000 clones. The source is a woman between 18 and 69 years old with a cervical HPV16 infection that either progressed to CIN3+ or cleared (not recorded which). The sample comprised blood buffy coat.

Partial CDR3 DNA: TGTGCCAGCAGCTGGGGGGGGTCCTCTGGAAACACC. Translating it yields CASSWGGSSGNT. The whole CDR3 protein reads CASSWGGSSGNTIYF. The chain has TRBV5-6 and TRBJ1-3; D perhaps matches TRBD1 (5 bases). The read is 3 residues too short to cover the CDR3 end, so that end is filled in from the germline J gene. The CDR3 loop spans 15 amino acids. Trimming took off 3 bases at V and 0 bases at J, with 10 bases between the two ends. Germline V gives CDR1 SGHDT, CDR2 YYEEEE.